The rows below give T cell receptor beta chains drawn from one sample of a study of T cells in Graves' hyperthyroidism and ophthalmopathy. In TCRdb, the multiplex PCR reads were re-called with MiXCR into one record per CDR3 protein. This table has hundreds of thousands of distinct CDR3 sequences, more than 15% appearing once. Sequencing was carried out using blood. These receptor sequences come from a woman aged 40 to 50 with Graves' ophthalmopathy. The CDR3 runs from the conserved cysteine through the conserved F or W. The order of the fields is clone size, V gene, J gene, D gene, CDR3 protein, CDR3 DNA. D genes are given only for firm matches. Not every row has a clone size; where given, it reads once, few, many or a size class.

many	TRBV12-3/TRBV12-4	TRBJ1-1	NA	CASSFLDTMNTEAFF	TGTGCCAGCAGTTTCTTGGACACCATGAACACTGAAGCTTTCTTT
NA	TRBV6-1	TRBJ2-7	TRBD2	CASSDKKPGLAPSYEQYF	TGTGCCAGCAGCGACAAAAAACCGGGACTAGCCCCCTCCTACGAGCAGTACTTC
many	TRBV5-1	TRBJ2-7	NA	CASSLVPYEQYF	TGCGCCAGCAGCTTGGTTCCCTACGAGCAGTACTTC
NA	TRBV27	TRBJ2-1	TRBD2	CASSGTSGPYNEQFF	TGTGCCAGCAGCGGGACTAGCGGGCCCTACAATGAGCAGTTCTTC
NA	TRBV25-1	TRBJ2-5	NA	CASSTDLWGETQYF	TGTGCCAGCAGTACGGATCTTTGGGGGGAGACCCAGTACTTC
many	TRBV28	TRBJ2-7	TRBD1	CASSTPGQGTLYEQYF	TGTGCCAGCAGTACTCCGGGACAGGGGACCCTCTACGAGCAGTACTTC
many	TRBV5-1	TRBJ2-7	NA	CASSLVPGGVEYEQYF	TGCGCCAGCAGCTTGGTCCCGGGGGGCGTTGAGTACGAGCAGTACTTC
NA	TRBV9	TRBJ1-2	NA	CASSASRQALGYGYTF	TGTGCCAGCAGCGCATCCAGACAGGCGTTGGGCTATGGCTACACCTTC
few	TRBV12-3/TRBV12-4	TRBJ2-6	NA	CASIRQASGANVLTF	TGTGCCAGCATCCGACAGGCCTCTGGGGCCAACGTCCTGACTTTC
few	TRBV2	TRBJ1-1	TRBD1	CASSPRGTGTEAFF	TGTGCCAGCAGTCCCAGAGGGACAGGCACTGAAGCTTTCTTT
many	TRBV2	TRBJ1-5	NA	CASIAGVNQPQHF	TGTGCCAGCATAGCAGGGGTCAATCAGCCCCAGCATTTT
many	TRBV6-2/TRBV6-3	TRBJ2-7	TRBD2	CASSFAGTSGYEQYF	TGTGCCAGCAGTTTCGCCGGGACTAGCGGCTACGAGCAGTACTTC
NA	TRBV5-1	TRBJ1-6	NA	CASSSTGTPNSPLHF	TGCGCCAGCAGCTCCACCGGGACACCAAATTCACCCCTCCACTTT
many	TRBV2	TRBJ2-7	NA	CASSEAGPSGTHEQYF	TGTGCCAGCAGTGAAGCGGGACCATCAGGGACCCACGAGCAGTACTTC
NA	TRBV30	TRBJ2-2	NA	CAWKVEREAGELFF	TGTGCCTGGAAGGTAGAGAGGGAGGCCGGGGAGCTGTTTTTT
many	TRBV2	TRBJ2-5	TRBD2	CASTGLAVGTETQYF	TGTGCCAGCACCGGACTAGCGGTGGGCACGGAGACCCAGTACTTC
few	TRBV7-9	TRBJ2-1	NA	CASSFSGAYVNEQFF	TGTGCCAGCAGCTTTTCAGGGGCCTATGTAAATGAGCAGTTCTTC
many	TRBV6-1	TRBJ2-1	TRBD2	CASTPRTSGRGNEQFF	TGTGCCAGCACTCCGAGAACTAGCGGGAGGGGCAATGAGCAGTTCTTC
few	TRBV30	TRBJ1-2	NA	CAWSRGSVFGYTF	TGTGCCTGGAGTCGGGGGAGTGTCTTCGGCTACACCTTC
many	TRBV2	TRBJ2-1	TRBD1	CASSEQIQGSYNEQFF	TGTGCCAGCAGTGAACAAATACAGGGGTCCTACAATGAGCAGTTCTTC
NA	TRBV29-1	TRBJ1-2	TRBD1	CSVKGQGLNYGYTF	TGCAGCGTCAAGGGACAGGGCCTCAACTATGGCTACACCTTC
NA	TRBV18	TRBJ2-1	TRBD2	CASSPPNGLAGGLNEQFF	TGTGCCAGCTCACCACCAAACGGACTAGCGGGAGGGCTTAATGAGCAGTTCTTC
many	TRBV2	TRBJ1-5	TRBD1	CASQLGQGRQPQHF	TGTGCCAGCCAGCTCGGACAGGGGAGGCAGCCCCAGCATTTT
many	TRBV11-2	TRBJ2-7	NA	CASSALRLGPYEQYF	TGTGCCAGCAGCGCCCTCCGACTAGGGCCGTACGAGCAGTACTTC
many	TRBV2	TRBJ2-3	NA	CASSVLAGRRVQYF	TGTGCCAGCAGTGTTCTCGCCGGGCGTAGAGTGCAGTATTTT
NA	TRBV20-1	TRBJ2-5	NA	CSASHPGQQETQYF	TGCAGTGCTAGTCACCCAGGGCAGCAAGAGACCCAGTACTTC
many	TRBV28	TRBJ1-5	NA	CASSLLYQPQHF	TGTGCCAGCAGTTTATTATATCAGCCCCAGCATTTT
NA	TRBV14	TRBJ1-1	NA	CASSQSTGSEPFF	TGTGCCAGCAGCCAATCTACGGGATCGGAGCCTTTCTTT
NA	TRBV2	TRBJ1-1	NA	CASSTSGTSNTEAFF	TGTGCCAGCAGCACTTCCGGGACATCGAACACTGAAGCTTTCTTT
NA	TRBV6-4	TRBJ2-1	NA	CASSDGRGGNNEQFF	TGTGCCAGCAGTGACGGCAGGGGCGGGAATAATGAGCAGTTCTTC